Listed below are T cell receptor beta chains from one sample, sequenced in a study of shared clonotypes between healthy human individuals. TCRdb keeps only in-frame clones here, not all; method: immunoSEQ multiplex PCR. The sample lists 400,000 to 600,000 clones; 90% to 96% were seen once. Input material: naive CD4+ T cells sorted from blood. The receptors shown here come from a woman aged 30 to 39 in good health. Both conserved end residues are part of each CDR3. The order of the fields is J gene, clone size, V gene, D gene, CDR3 protein, CDR3 DNA. The D gene is left open where the match is weak. Clone size, where shown, is once, few, many, or a class for clones that have expanded.

TRBJ1-5	NA	TRBV18	TRBD1	CASSPRGVDSQPQHF	TGTGCCAGCTCACCCAGGGGGGTCGACAGTCAGCCCCAGCATTTT
TRBJ2-5	NA	TRBV10-3	TRBD1	CATKPGTGGWAETQYF	TGTGCCACAAAACCCGGGACAGGGGGTTGGGCAGAGACCCAGTACTTC
TRBJ2-7	NA	TRBV7-9	TRBD2	CASSLDSGTISYEQYF	TGTGCCAGCAGCTTGGACTCCGGGACTATCTCCTACGAGCAGTACTTC
TRBJ2-2	NA	TRBV7-2	NA	CASSLIGPPGELFF	TGTGCCAGCAGCTTAATTGGCCCCCCCGGGGAGCTGTTTTTT
TRBJ2-1	NA	TRBV28	NA	CASQKLTGSYNEQFF	TGTGCCAGCCAAAAACTGACAGGCTCCTACAATGAGCAGTTCTTC
TRBJ1-5	NA	TRBV28	NA	CASSLPGPYQPQHF	TGTGCCAGCAGTTTACCTGGGCCCTATCAGCCCCAGCATTTT
TRBJ2-7	NA	TRBV6-1	NA	CASSEFRDSRAYEQYF	TGTGCCAGCAGCGAATTTCGGGACTCCCGAGCGTACGAGCAGTACTTC
TRBJ1-1	NA	TRBV7-2	NA	CASSLRWWAGFAEAFF	TGTGCCAGCAGCTTACGTTGGTGGGCAGGGTTCGCTGAAGCTTTCTTT
TRBJ2-1	NA	TRBV4-1	TRBD2	CASRKAGGKDYNEQFF	TGCGCCAGCAGAAAAGCGGGAGGGAAGGACTACAATGAGCAGTTCTTC
TRBJ2-7	NA	TRBV4-1	NA	CASSQVLGLPYEQYF	TGCGCCAGCAGCCAAGTTTTAGGTTTACCCTACGAGCAGTACTTC
TRBJ2-1	NA	TRBV2	NA	CASSVELVNEQFF	TGTGCCAGCAGTGTGGAGTTAGTGAATGAGCAGTTCTTC
TRBJ1-1	NA	TRBV7-9	NA	CASSSGGTEAFF	TGTGCCAGCAGCTCGGGGGGGACTGAAGCTTTCTTT
TRBJ1-4	NA	TRBV2	NA	CASSSVSREKLFF	TGTGCCAGCAGTTCGGTTTCTAGAGAAAAACTGTTTTTT
TRBJ2-2	NA	TRBV7-2	NA	CASSPARSGELFF	TGTGCCAGCAGCCCGGCCCGATCCGGGGAGCTGTTTTTT
TRBJ2-7	NA	TRBV30	NA	CAWTSSGYEQYF	TGTGCCTGGACGTCGTCAGGTTACGAGCAGTACTTC
TRBJ2-7	NA	TRBV6-1	NA	CASTGQQTGEQYF	TGTGCCAGCACCGGACAGCAAACGGGTGAGCAGTACTTC
TRBJ1-5	NA	TRBV11-2	NA	CASSLDQDRTSNQPQHF	TGTGCCAGCAGCTTAGATCAAGACAGGACCAGCAATCAGCCCCAGCATTTT
TRBJ2-3	NA	TRBV29-1	TRBD2	CSVEDQYGGRAGTQYF	TGCAGCGTTGAAGATCAGTACGGCGGGAGGGCCGGGACGCAGTATTTT
TRBJ1-1	NA	TRBV2	TRBD1	CASSETAGGFSEAFF	TGTGCCAGCAGTGAAACGGCAGGGGGCTTCAGTGAAGCTTTCTTT
TRBJ2-2	NA	TRBV19	TRBD2	CASSMGSGSGTGELFF	TGTGCCAGTAGTATGGGGAGCGGGAGTGGCACCGGGGAGCTGTTTTTT
TRBJ2-2	NA	TRBV10-2	NA	CASSRGSGTENTGELFF	TGCGCCAGCAGTAGAGGGAGCGGGACAGAGAACACCGGGGAGCTGTTTTTT
TRBJ2-2	NA	TRBV18	TRBD1	CASSSRTGRHTGELFF	TGTGCCAGCTCATCAAGGACAGGGAGGCACACCGGGGAGCTGTTTTTT
TRBJ2-5	NA	TRBV7-3	TRBD1	CASSLHPGQGTQETQYF	TGTGCCAGCAGCCTTCATCCGGGACAGGGGACCCAAGAGACCCAGTACTTC
TRBJ2-1	NA	TRBV18	TRBD2	CASSRLGLAGGSSYNEQFF	TGTGCCAGCTCACGACTGGGACTAGCGGGAGGGAGCTCCTACAATGAGCAGTTCTTC
TRBJ2-1	NA	TRBV5-1	NA	CASSLAVGGVLYNEQFF	TGCGCCAGCAGCTTGGCTGTTGGCGGGGTACTATACAATGAGCAGTTCTTC
TRBJ1-2	once	TRBV2	NA	CASRGDVAYGYTF	TGTGCCAGCAGGGGGGACGTGGCCTATGGCTACACCTTC
TRBJ2-1	NA	TRBV6-5	NA	CASWGASGEQFF	TGTGCCAGCTGGGGGGCCAGTGGAGAGCAGTTCTTC
TRBJ1-1	NA	TRBV10-1	NA	CASSPSTGRDTEAFF	TGCGCCAGCAGTCCGTCGACGGGTAGGGACACTGAAGCTTTCTTT
TRBJ1-2	NA	TRBV5-1	NA	CASSLVEVRGGYTF	TGCGCCAGCAGCTTGGTGGAGGTCAGGGGTGGCTACACCTTC
TRBJ2-7	NA	TRBV2	NA	CASRTDRAGEQYF	TGTGCCAGCAGAACGGACCGCGCGGGGGAGCAGTACTTC
TRBJ2-7	NA	TRBV29-1	NA	CSVVAGYEQYF	TGCAGCGTTGTGGCTGGCTACGAGCAGTACTTC
TRBJ2-2	NA	TRBV19	TRBD2	CASSTWTSGSSGELFF	TGTGCCAGTAGTACCTGGACTAGCGGGAGTTCCGGGGAGCTGTTTTTT
TRBJ1-4	NA	TRBV6-6	TRBD1	CASKDRVATNEKLFF	TGTGCCAGCAAAGACAGGGTGGCAACTAATGAAAAACTGTTTTTT
TRBJ1-2	NA	TRBV15	TRBD1	CATSRDWISGQGAPDGYTF	TGTGCCACCAGCAGAGATTGGATATCAGGACAGGGGGCGCCGGACGGCTACACCTTC
TRBJ1-5	NA	TRBV19	NA	CASRASGSHQPQHF	TGTGCCAGTAGAGCGTCAGGGAGTCATCAGCCCCAGCATTTT
TRBJ1-1	NA	TRBV19	NA	CASITTRRMNTEAFF	TGTGCCAGTATTACCACCCGACGGATGAACACTGAAGCTTTCTTT
TRBJ1-1	NA	TRBV28	TRBD1	CASSSYRGQDEAFF	TGTGCCAGCAGTTCATACAGGGGGCAAGATGAAGCTTTCTTT
TRBJ2-1	NA	TRBV28	TRBD2	CASSPSGRASNEQFF	TGTGCCAGCAGTCCTAGCGGGAGGGCGTCTAATGAGCAGTTCTTC
TRBJ2-7	NA	TRBV20-1	TRBD1	CSARQGYEQYF	TGCAGTGCAAGACAGGGCTACGAGCAGTACTTC
TRBJ1-1	NA	TRBV28	NA	CASSLPLWADNTMNTEAFF	TGTGCCAGCAGTTTACCCCTCTGGGCAGATAATACCATGAACACTGAAGCTTTCTTT
TRBJ1-1	NA	TRBV4-1	NA	CASSPIGFEAFF	TGCGCCAGCAGCCCCATAGGCTTTGAAGCTTTCTTT
TRBJ2-1	NA	TRBV5-4	NA	CASSPGLPFDGYNEQFF	TGTGCCAGCAGCCCCGGACTACCCTTCGACGGCTACAATGAGCAGTTCTTC
TRBJ2-7	NA	TRBV18	TRBD1	CASSPMQGADEQYF	TGTGCCAGCTCACCAATGCAGGGGGCGGACGAGCAGTACTTC
TRBJ2-3	NA	TRBV20-1	NA	CSAREGDTQYF	TGCAGTGCTAGAGAAGGTGATACGCAGTATTTT
TRBJ1-1	NA	TRBV19	NA	CASLPGWMNTEAFF	TGTGCCAGCCTCCCAGGGTGGATGAACACTGAAGCTTTCTTT
TRBJ1-2	NA	TRBV27	NA	CASSSDRYGYTF	TGTGCCAGCAGTTCGGACAGATATGGCTACACCTTC
TRBJ1-5	NA	TRBV7-9	TRBD1	CASSAGTDQPQHF	TGTGCCAGCAGCGCCGGGACAGATCAGCCCCAGCATTTT
TRBJ2-3	NA	TRBV10-3	NA	CAIGSTGPYTDTQYF	TGTGCCATCGGGTCGACAGGCCCATACACAGATACGCAGTATTTT
TRBJ2-1	NA	TRBV19	NA	CASSIVGGQNEQFF	TGTGCCAGTAGTATAGTCGGGGGTCAAAATGAGCAGTTCTTC
TRBJ2-7	NA	TRBV4-1	TRBD2	CASSQANSGSYEQYF	TGCGCCAGCAGCCAGGCAAATAGCGGGAGTTACGAGCAGTACTTC